These 26 T cell receptor beta chains were sequenced from one sample in a study of identifying expanded T cells in peripheral blood. Data came from immunoSEQ multiplex PCR; TCRdb stores just in-frame clones and leaves some out. The table records about 100,000 clones, 80% to 90% of them present only once. Sequenced: blood. The receptors were gathered from a person aged 18 to 70 in good health.

The J gene is TRBJ2-4, the V gene TRBV2; D unresolved. V was cut by 3 bases and J by 8 bases, with 11 bases left in between. Germline V gene sequence: CDR1 SNHLY, CDR2 FYNNEI. The CDR3 spans 13 residues. The CDR3 region is CASSEIPADIQYF. CDR3 nucleotides: TGTGCCAGCAGTGAGATCCCGGCGGACATTCAGTACTTC.

V usage is TRBV7-2 and J usage is TRBJ1-5; D remains ambiguous. The CDR3 spans 13 residues. From germline, CDR1 is SGHTA and CDR2 FQGNSA. The V end lost 5 bases, the J end lost 1 base, and 6 bases lay between the germline ends. CDR3 amino acids: CASSLQSNQPQHF. The CDR3, as DNA: TGTGCCAGCAGCCTCCAGAGCAATCAGCCCCAGCATTTT.

The chain recombines TRBV5-4 with TRBJ2-7; a weak D match, TRBD2 (5 bases). Germline CDR1 reads SGHNT; CDR2 reads YYREEE (reference sequence). V lost 2 bases and J 3 bases, leaving 9 bases between the germline ends. The CDR3 is 13 residues long. The CDR3 coding sequence is TGTGCCAGCAGCTTAGACGGACTCTACGAGCAGTACTTC. Its translation is CASSLDGLYEQYF.

CDR3 amino acids: CATSRDRDRGVEGYTF. In DNA form, the CDR3 reads TGTGCCACCAGCAGAGATCGGGACAGGGGCGTAGAGGGCTACACCTTC. The chain combines TRBV15 with TRBJ1-2, with 10 nucleotides matching TRBD1. Germline V gene data show CDR1 as LNHNV and CDR2 as YYDKDF (reference sequence). CDR3 length: 16 residues. The junction had 9 bases not matched to a gene; V was cut back by 0 bases and J by 8 bases.

The chain is built from TRBV28 and TRBJ1-4; D is undetermined. The germline V gene encodes CDR1 MDHEN and CDR2 SYDVKM. Trimming shortened V by 6 bases and J by 0 bases, and 17 bases separated the two germline ends. CDR3 length: 17 residues. CDR3 sequence: CASRTVAVLATNEKLFF. CDR3 bases: TGTGCCAGCAGGACGGTGGCGGTACTTGCAACTAATGAAAAACTGTTTTTT.

The V gene is TRBV10-1, the J gene TRBJ1-5; the match to TRBD1 covers 7 bases. The CDR3 spans 17 residues. The germline gives CDR1 WNHNN, CDR2 SYGVQD (reference sequence). J lost 5 bases, V lost 6 bases, and 16 bases had no gene match. The CDR3 here is CASSSPTVTGEHQPQHF. The CDR3 DNA reads TGCGCCAGCAGCTCTCCTACAGTTACAGGGGAACATCAGCCCCAGCATTTT.

The chain combines TRBV7-6 with TRBJ1-1; 12 bases are a match to TRBD1. CDR3 length equals 15 residues. Germline trimming cut 4 bases from V and 2 bases from J; bases unmatched to any gene: 2. The germline gives CDR1 SGHVS, CDR2 FNYEAQ. In nucleotides, the CDR3 is TGTGCCAGCAGCTCAGGGACAGGGGGCAACACTGAAGCTTTCTTT. It is translated as CASSSGTGGNTEAFF.

Remarks on this clone: Mismatch with germline at one junction end may stem from a read error. J is TRBJ1-2 and V is TRBV15; TRBD1 is a possible D gene (5 bases). From germline, CDR1 is LNHNV and CDR2 YYDKDF (reference sequence). The CDR3 loop spans 13 amino acids. The CDR3 sequence: CATSSGTNYGHTF. The CDR3 DNA is TGTGCCACCTCCTCTGGGACTAACTATGGCCACACCTTC.

The rearrangement joins TRBV12-5 to TRBJ1-2, with D unclear. Germline V CDR1 and CDR2: LGHNT, FRNRAP. This CDR3 has 12 amino acids. The ends were cut back, 3 bases at V and 7 bases at J, with 9 bases in the middle. CDR3 DNA: TGTGCTAGTGGTTTTGATTATGGTGGCTACACCTTC. It yields the protein CASGFDYGGYTF.

J is TRBJ2-2 and V is TRBV5-1; TRBD2 matches at 8 bases. The CDR3 is 18 residues long. CDR1 and CDR2 (germline): SGHRS, YFSETQ. V lost 3 bases to trimming and J lost 3 bases; unmatched junction nucleotides: 13. CDR3 residues: CASSSSVTSGGDTGELFF. DNA of the CDR3: TGCGCCAGCAGCTCGAGCGTAACTAGCGGCGGGGACACCGGGGAGCTGTTTTTT. The variable domain in full, with the rest retrieved from reference TRBV5-1 and TRBJ2-2, is KAGVTQTPRYLIKTRGQQVTLSCSPISGHRSVSWYQQTPGQGLQFLFEYFSETQRNKGNFPGRFSGRQFSNSRSEMNVSTLELGDSALYLCASSSSVTSGGDTGELFFGEGSRLTVL.

The V gene is TRBV2, the J gene TRBJ1-4; D is uncertain. Germline V gene lookup returns CDR1 SNHLY and CDR2 FYNNEI. V was clipped by 1 base and J by 6 bases, with 6 bases between them. CDR3 length: 13 amino acids. CDR3 sequence: CASSEGGDEKLFF. In DNA form, the CDR3 reads TGTGCCAGCAGTGAAGGGGGAGATGAAAAACTGTTTTTT.

This chain links TRBV19 with TRBJ2-1; TRBD1 agrees at 10 bases. The CDR3 spans 13 residues. Germline loops: CDR1 LNHDA, CDR2 SQIVND (reference sequence). With V trimmed by 6 bases and J by 6 bases, 2 bases remained unmatched. CDR3 sequence (DNA): TGTGCCAGTAGCCGGGACAGGGGCAATGAGCAGTTCTTC. Translated, it gives CASSRDRGNEQFF.

This clone was detected once. The J gene is TRBJ2-1, the V gene TRBV5-1, with 10 bases fitting TRBD1. The CDR3 length is 13 residues. The junction had 3 bases not matched to a gene; V was cut back by 4 bases and J by 8 bases. Germline CDR1 reads SGHRS; CDR2 reads YFSETQ. In nucleotides, the CDR3 is TGCGCCAGCAGCACGGGGACAGGGGATGAGCAGTTCTTC. It codes for CASSTGTGDEQFF.

The chain employs TRBV28 and TRBJ2-4, with TRBD2 matching 7 bases. This CDR3 spans 17 amino acids. The trim removed 1 base at V and 2 bases at J, leaving 8 bases unmatched. CDR1 is MDHEN and CDR2 is SYDVKM in the germline V gene. The CDR3: CASSLYPSGATKNIQYF. CDR3 DNA: TGTGCCAGCAGTTTATATCCTAGCGGCGCTACCAAAAACATTCAGTACTTC.

V usage is TRBV6-5 and J usage is TRBJ1-3; D uncertain. The germline V gene has CDR1 MNHEY and CDR2 SVGAGI. Trimming shortened V by 6 bases and J by 0 bases, and 12 bases separated the two germline ends. CDR3 size: 15 residues. This CDR3 reads CASSLGPFSGNTIYF. CDR3 nucleotide sequence: TGTGCCAGCAGCCTAGGACCGTTCTCTGGAAACACCATATATTTT.

This chain uses TRBV7-9 with TRBJ2-7; 10 bases match TRBD1. CDR3 length equals 14 residues. CDR1 and CDR2 from the germline V gene are SEHNR and FQNEAQ (reference sequence). Losses at the gene ends were 5 bases for V and 5 bases for J; bases not matched to a gene: 6. CDR3 region: CASSQAGTGDEQYF. The CDR3 nucleotides read TGTGCCAGCAGCCAAGCCGGGACAGGGGACGAGCAGTACTTC.

The rearrangement uses TRBV21-1 and TRBJ2-4. TRBV21-1 is assigned pseudogene status. The CDR3 contains 19 residues. CDR3 in DNA: TGTGCCAGCCTGACCCACGAGTCGAAAGGATGGGGGTCCAAAAACATTCAGTACTTC. Protein product: CASLTHESKGWGSKNIQYF.

V is TRBV4-3 and J is TRBJ1-3; 7 bases are a match to TRBD1. Unmatched junction bases numbered 11, after V lost 2 bases and J lost 4 bases. Germline loops: CDR1 LGHNA, CDR2 YSLEER. This CDR3 is built from 17 residues. The CDR3 sequence is CASSQLTGAGVGNTIYF. CDR3 bases: TGCGCCAGCAGCCAACTTACAGGGGCCGGGGTCGGAAACACCATATATTTT.

The chain joins TRBV29-1 to TRBJ1-1; perhaps TRBD1 as D (6 bases). The CDR3 loop spans 13 amino acids. Germline assignment: CDR1 SQVTM and CDR2 ANQGSEA. Deletions cut 7 bases from V and 2 bases from J, with 14 bases between. Here the CDR3 reads CSAVWGQNTEAFF. CDR3 DNA: TGCAGCGCCGTGTGGGGGCAAAACACTGAAGCTTTCTTT.

This chain connects TRBV19 to TRBJ1-3, with D hard to call. V shed 5 bases and J shed 2 bases, with 4 bases lying between them. Germline assignment: CDR1 LNHDA and CDR2 SQIVND (reference sequence). CDR3 size: 12 residues. The CDR3 spells CASSLPGNTIYF. The CDR3 DNA follows: TGTGCCAGTAGTCTCCCTGGAAACACCATATATTTT.

The V call is TRBV6-5, the J call TRBJ2-1; D possibly corresponds to TRBD2 (6 bases). V shed 5 bases and J shed 8 bases, with 16 bases lying between them. The germline gives CDR1 MNHEY, CDR2 SVGAGI. The CDR3 is 14 residues long. The CDR3 loop reads CASSPRGSGDEQFF. CDR3 DNA sequence: TGTGCCAGCAGTCCGCGGGGATCGGGCGATGAGCAGTTCTTC.

This chain connects TRBV5-1 to TRBJ2-7; 8 bases match TRBD2. Germline lookup yields CDR1 SGHRS and CDR2 YFSETQ. This CDR3 region has 15 residues. V trimming: 4 bases; J trimming: 3 bases; junction bases outside the gene matches: 9. The chain's CDR3 is CASSGVDSGVYEQYF. The CDR3 DNA follows: TGCGCCAGCAGCGGTGTGGATAGCGGGGTCTACGAGCAGTACTTC.

The V and J genes are TRBV5-1 and TRBJ1-2; perhaps TRBD1 as D (5 bases). Trimming took 2 bases from V and 3 from J, leaving 14 bases between them. Germline-derived CDR1 and CDR2 are SGHRS and YFSETQ. This CDR3 has 15 residues. The CDR3 DNA is TGCGCCAGCAGCTTCGGGGGACGGACGTACTATGGCTACACCTTC. This gives the protein CASSFGGRTYYGYTF.

The chain is built from TRBV6-5 and TRBJ2-5; D uncertain. The CDR3 has 13 amino acids. Trimming left V 2 bases short and J 4 bases short, with 8 bases between. The germline V gene encodes CDR1 MNHEY and CDR2 SVGAGI. CDR3 nucleotides: TGTGCCAGCAGTTACGGGTATGGAGAGACCCAGTACTTC. The encoded protein is CASSYGYGETQYF.

J is TRBJ1-1 and V is TRBV7-2; D remains ambiguous. Germline values: CDR1 SGHTA, CDR2 FQGNSA. The CDR3 has 16 residues. The V end was cut by 5 bases, the J end by 0 bases, with 16 bases between. CDR3 DNA: TGTGCCAGCAGCCGAATGGCGAGCCCCTTGAACACTGAAGCTTTCTTT. It specifies CASSRMASPLNTEAFF.

J is TRBJ2-7 and V is TRBV7-9, with a possible D match to TRBD1 (6 bases). Germline CDR1 is SEHNR and CDR2 is FQNEAQ (reference sequence). The CDR3 is 15 residues long. The V end was cut by 3 bases, the J end by 0 bases, with 12 bases between. The CDR3 DNA reads as TGTGCCAGCAGCTTTTACAGGGATAGCTCCTACGAGCAGTACTTC. Encoded protein: CASSFYRDSSYEQYF.